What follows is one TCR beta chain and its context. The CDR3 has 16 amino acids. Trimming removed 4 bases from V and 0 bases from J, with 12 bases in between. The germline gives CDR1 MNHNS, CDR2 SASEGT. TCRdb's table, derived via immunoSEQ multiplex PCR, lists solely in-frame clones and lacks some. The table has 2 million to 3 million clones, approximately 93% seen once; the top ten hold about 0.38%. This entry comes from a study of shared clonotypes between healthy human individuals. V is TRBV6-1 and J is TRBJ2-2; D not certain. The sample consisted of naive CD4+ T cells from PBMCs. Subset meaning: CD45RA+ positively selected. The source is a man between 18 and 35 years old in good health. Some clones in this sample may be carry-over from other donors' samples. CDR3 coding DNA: TGTGCCAGCAGTGGGTTATCGACGGCGAACACCGGGGAGCTGTTTTTT. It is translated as CASSGLSTANTGELFF.